The rows below give T cell receptor beta chains drawn from one sample of a study of blood T cell repertoires in COVID-19. Profiled with immunoSEQ multiplex PCR; TCRdb holds only in-frame clones, not every one. The sample yields 90,000 to 120,000 clones, over 70% seen once. Sequenced material: peripheral blood. These receptors were collected from a man aged 50-59 years with acute or convalescent COVID-19. Each CDR3 is given with its conserved first and last residue. The order of the fields is clone size, D gene, V gene, J gene, CDR3 protein, CDR3 DNA. D genes are given only for firm matches. Only some rows state a clone size, as once, few, many or a class for expanded clones.

abundance: -
d_gene: TRBD1
v_gene: TRBV29-1
j_gene: TRBJ2-4
CDR3aa: CSVRSDRGAKNIQYF
CDR3nt: TGCAGCGTTCGGTCAGACAGGGGGGCAAAAAACATTCAGTACTTC

abundance: -
d_gene: TRBD1
v_gene: TRBV6-1
j_gene: TRBJ1-5
CDR3aa: CASSEGTGNQPQHF
CDR3nt: TGTGCCAGCAGTGAGGGGACAGGGAATCAGCCCCAGCATTTT

abundance: -
d_gene: TRBD1
v_gene: TRBV6-5
j_gene: TRBJ1-2
CDR3aa: CASMRTGEGYTF
CDR3nt: TGTGCCAGCATGAGGACAGGGGAGGGCTACACCTTC

abundance: -
d_gene: -
v_gene: TRBV30
j_gene: TRBJ1-1
CDR3aa: CAWSVGENTEAFF
CDR3nt: TGTGCCTGGAGTGTGGGCGAGAACACTGAAGCTTTCTTT

abundance: -
d_gene: -
v_gene: TRBV7-8
j_gene: TRBJ2-2
CDR3aa: CASSLMRFGTGELFF
CDR3nt: TGTGCCAGCAGCTTAATGAGGTTTGGTACCGGGGAGCTGTTTTTT

abundance: -
d_gene: -
v_gene: TRBV28
j_gene: TRBJ2-7
CDR3aa: CASSFGLAYAEQYF
CDR3nt: TGTGCCAGCAGTTTCGGACTGGCCTACGCCGAGCAGTACTTC

abundance: -
d_gene: TRBD2
v_gene: TRBV2
j_gene: TRBJ2-1
CDR3aa: CASGRSGGGNEQFF
CDR3nt: TGTGCCAGCGGGAGGAGCGGGGGGGGCAATGAGCAGTTCTTC

abundance: -
d_gene: TRBD1
v_gene: TRBV14
j_gene: TRBJ1-4
CDR3aa: CASSPPWDRGREKLFF
CDR3nt: TGTGCCAGCAGCCCCCCCTGGGACAGGGGGCGTGAAAAACTGTTTTTT

abundance: -
d_gene: -
v_gene: TRBV7-8
j_gene: TRBJ2-1
CDR3aa: CASSLVGAGFYNEQFF
CDR3nt: TGTGCCAGCAGCTTAGTAGGGGCGGGATTTTACAATGAGCAGTTCTTC

abundance: -
d_gene: -
v_gene: TRBV30
j_gene: TRBJ1-6
CDR3aa: CAWRGLNSPLHF
CDR3nt: TGTGCCTGGAGGGGGCTAAATTCACCCCTCCACTTT

abundance: -
d_gene: -
v_gene: TRBV2
j_gene: TRBJ2-3
CDR3aa: CASSEEGRPQDTQYF
CDR3nt: TGTGCCAGCAGTGAAGAGGGGAGGCCCCAAGATACGCAGTATTTT

abundance: -
d_gene: TRBD1
v_gene: TRBV7-9
j_gene: TRBJ1-5
CDR3aa: CASSSSGQGKHQPQHF
CDR3nt: TGTGCCAGCAGCTCAAGTGGACAGGGAAAGCATCAGCCCCAGCATTTT

abundance: -
d_gene: TRBD2
v_gene: TRBV5-1
j_gene: TRBJ2-7
CDR3aa: CASTEAGGRYEQYF
CDR3nt: TGCGCCAGCACCGAAGCGGGAGGTAGATACGAGCAGTACTTC

abundance: once
d_gene: TRBD2
v_gene: TRBV28
j_gene: TRBJ2-5
CDR3aa: CASSPGTIEETQYF
CDR3nt: TGTGCCAGCAGCCCCGGGACTATAGAAGAGACCCAGTACTTC

abundance: -
d_gene: -
v_gene: TRBV19
j_gene: TRBJ2-7
CDR3aa: CASSTRQGIVEQYF
CDR3nt: TGTGCCAGTAGTACTCGGCAGGGGATAGTCGAGCAGTACTTC

abundance: -
d_gene: -
v_gene: TRBV28
j_gene: TRBJ1-4
CDR3aa: CASSPQGLELFF
CDR3nt: TGTGCCAGCAGTCCACAGGGCCTAGAGCTGTTTTTT

abundance: -
d_gene: -
v_gene: TRBV7-8
j_gene: TRBJ2-1
CDR3aa: CASRNDRYNEQFF
CDR3nt: TGTGCCAGCAGAAACGACAGGTACAATGAGCAGTTCTTC

abundance: -
d_gene: TRBD1
v_gene: TRBV5-1
j_gene: TRBJ2-7
CDR3aa: CASREGQGSYEQYF
CDR3nt: TGCGCCAGCAGGGAGGGACAGGGCTCCTACGAGCAGTACTTC

abundance: -
d_gene: TRBD2
v_gene: TRBV18
j_gene: TRBJ2-1
CDR3aa: CASSPIGRPHEQFF
CDR3nt: TGTGCCAGCTCACCGATCGGGAGGCCCCATGAGCAGTTCTTC

abundance: -
d_gene: TRBD2
v_gene: TRBV15
j_gene: TRBJ2-1
CDR3aa: CATSRDPRLAGGYNEQFF
CDR3nt: TGTGCCACCAGCAGAGATCCCCGACTAGCGGGTGGCTACAATGAGCAGTTCTTC

abundance: -
d_gene: TRBD1
v_gene: TRBV19
j_gene: TRBJ2-1
CDR3aa: CASSIGQGRDEQFF
CDR3nt: TGTGCCAGTAGTATCGGACAGGGACGGGATGAGCAGTTCTTC

abundance: -
d_gene: -
v_gene: TRBV10-3
j_gene: TRBJ2-3
CDR3aa: CAISYSSTDTQYF
CDR3nt: TGTGCCATCAGTTATTCTAGCACAGATACGCAGTATTTT

abundance: -
d_gene: TRBD2
v_gene: TRBV10-1
j_gene: TRBJ2-1
CDR3aa: CASSPPTSGSRNEQFF
CDR3nt: TGCGCCAGCAGTCCCCCAACTAGCGGGAGTAGAAATGAGCAGTTCTTC

abundance: -
d_gene: TRBD1
v_gene: TRBV2
j_gene: TRBJ2-3
CDR3aa: CASSGTGVRDTQYF
CDR3nt: TGTGCCAGCAGCGGGACAGGGGTTCGAGATACGCAGTATTTT

abundance: -
d_gene: -
v_gene: TRBV27
j_gene: TRBJ2-3
CDR3aa: CASSPLSPGPSGADTQYF
CDR3nt: TGTGCCAGCAGTCCGCTTTCCCCGGGACCCTCAGGGGCAGATACGCAGTATTTT

abundance: -
d_gene: TRBD1
v_gene: TRBV25-1
j_gene: TRBJ2-7
CDR3aa: CASRKTGAYEQYF
CDR3nt: TGTGCCAGCCGGAAAACAGGGGCCTACGAGCAGTACTTC

abundance: -
d_gene: TRBD2
v_gene: TRBV5-1
j_gene: TRBJ2-1
CDR3aa: CASSRDSGTREQFF
CDR3nt: TGCGCCAGCAGCAGAGATAGCGGGACCCGAGAGCAGTTCTTC

abundance: -
d_gene: -
v_gene: TRBV5-1
j_gene: TRBJ1-1
CDR3aa: CASSLGQTNTEAFF
CDR3nt: TGCGCCAGCAGCTTGGGACAGACGAACACTGAAGCTTTCTTT

abundance: -
d_gene: -
v_gene: TRBV18
j_gene: TRBJ2-2
CDR3aa: CASSPLGANTGELFF
CDR3nt: TGTGCCAGCTCACCGTTGGGAGCGAACACCGGGGAGCTGTTTTTT

abundance: few
d_gene: TRBD1
v_gene: TRBV24-1
j_gene: TRBJ2-1
CDR3aa: CATTRTGLNEQFF
CDR3nt: TGTGCCACCACCCGGACAGGGCTTAATGAGCAGTTCTTC

abundance: -
d_gene: TRBD2
v_gene: TRBV4-1
j_gene: TRBJ2-1
CDR3aa: CASSQDPAGRYNEQFF
CDR3nt: TGCGCCAGCAGCCAAGATCCAGCGGGAAGGTACAATGAGCAGTTCTTC

abundance: -
d_gene: TRBD2
v_gene: TRBV4-1
j_gene: TRBJ2-2
CDR3aa: CASSQLIAGVVDTGELFF
CDR3nt: TGCGCCAGCAGCCAACTTATAGCGGGAGTGGTGGACACCGGGGAGCTGTTTTTT

abundance: -
d_gene: TRBD1
v_gene: TRBV5-1
j_gene: TRBJ1-1
CDR3aa: CASAQGRNTEAFF
CDR3nt: TGCGCCAGCGCACAGGGGCGGAACACTGAAGCTTTCTTT

abundance: -
d_gene: TRBD1
v_gene: TRBV6-1
j_gene: TRBJ2-7
CDR3aa: CASSISGQALYEQYF
CDR3nt: TGTGCCAGCAGTATTTCGGGACAGGCCCTCTACGAGCAGTACTTC

abundance: -
d_gene: -
v_gene: TRBV5-4
j_gene: TRBJ2-3
CDR3aa: CASSLEMAPRDTQYF
CDR3nt: TGTGCCAGCAGCTTGGAAATGGCACCCCGAGATACGCAGTATTTT

abundance: -
d_gene: -
v_gene: TRBV3-1/TRBV3-2
j_gene: TRBJ1-6
CDR3aa: CASSQDRGSSYNSPLHF
CDR3nt: TGTGCCAGCAGCCAAGATAGGGGTAGCTCCTATAATTCACCCCTCCACTTT

abundance: -
d_gene: TRBD1
v_gene: TRBV6-5
j_gene: TRBJ2-5
CDR3aa: CASTPRGQGRETQYF
CDR3nt: TGTGCCAGCACCCCCCGGGGACAGGGGAGAGAGACCCAGTACTTC

abundance: -
d_gene: TRBD2
v_gene: TRBV3-1/TRBV3-2
j_gene: TRBJ2-7
CDR3aa: CASSPRSAGGYEQYF
CDR3nt: TGTGCCAGCAGCCCCAGGTCAGCGGGAGGATACGAGCAGTACTTC